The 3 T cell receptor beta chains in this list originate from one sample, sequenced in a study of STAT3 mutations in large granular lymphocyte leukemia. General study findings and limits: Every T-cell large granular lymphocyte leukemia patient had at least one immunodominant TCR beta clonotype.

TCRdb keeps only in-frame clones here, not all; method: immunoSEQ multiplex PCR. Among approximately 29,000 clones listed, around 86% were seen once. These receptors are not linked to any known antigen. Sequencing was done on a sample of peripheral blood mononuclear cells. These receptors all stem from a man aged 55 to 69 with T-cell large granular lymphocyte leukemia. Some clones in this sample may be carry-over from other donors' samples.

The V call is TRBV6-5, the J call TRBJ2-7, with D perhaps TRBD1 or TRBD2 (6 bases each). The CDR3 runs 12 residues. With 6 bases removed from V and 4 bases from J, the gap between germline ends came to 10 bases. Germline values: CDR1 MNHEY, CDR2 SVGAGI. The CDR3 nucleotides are TGTGCCAGCAGCAAAGGGGGGTACGAGCAGTACTTC. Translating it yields CASSKGGYEQYF.

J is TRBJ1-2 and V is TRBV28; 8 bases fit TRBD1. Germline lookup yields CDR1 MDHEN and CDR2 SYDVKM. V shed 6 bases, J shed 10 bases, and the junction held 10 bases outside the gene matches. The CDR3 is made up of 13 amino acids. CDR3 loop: CASSSGQGLVYTF. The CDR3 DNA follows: TGTGCCAGCAGCTCTGGACAGGGACTTGTCTACACCTTC.

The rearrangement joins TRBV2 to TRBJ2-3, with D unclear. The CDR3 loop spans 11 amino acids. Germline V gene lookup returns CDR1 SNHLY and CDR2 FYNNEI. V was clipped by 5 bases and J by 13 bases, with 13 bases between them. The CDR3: CASSRQSKEYF. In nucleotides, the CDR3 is TGTGCCAGCAGTAGGCAGTCTAAAGAGTATTTT.